This TCR beta chain was sequenced in a study of T-cell memory formation after mild COVID-19. Study in general: The two donors had largely donor-specific TCR clusters.

CDR3 length equals 14 residues. Trimming took 0 bases from V and 6 from J, leaving 9 bases between them. Germline CDR1 reads SGDLS; CDR2 reads YYNGEE. This clonotype came up a few times. Its antigen is unidentified. One entry per CDR3 protein, called by TCRdb with MiXCR from the 5' RACE reads. The profile shows 450,000 to 650,000 distinct CDR3 sequences, around 20% of them singletons. Study observations and caveats: A subset of responding clones appeared in pre-infection memory, suggesting cross-reactive memory joined.

This receptor was identified in an adult woman who had mild COVID-19 (a few samples of this study predate the infection). Cell type and time point are not known. The chain recombines TRBV9 with TRBJ2-2; D is perhaps TRBD2 (6 bases). Sequenced: PBMCs or a T cell subset sorted from them (not recorded which). CDR3 region: CASSVGGVPGELFF. For the CDR3, the DNA is TGTGCCAGCAGCGTAGGCGGGGTCCCCGGGGAGCTGTTTTTT. Supplemented by reference TRBV9 and TRBJ2-2, the full variable domain reads DSGVTQTPKHLITATGQRVTLRCSPRSGDLSVYWYQQSLDQGLQFLIQYYNGEERAKGNILERFSAQQFPDLHSELNLSSLELGDSALYFCASSVGGVPGELFFGEGSRLTVL.